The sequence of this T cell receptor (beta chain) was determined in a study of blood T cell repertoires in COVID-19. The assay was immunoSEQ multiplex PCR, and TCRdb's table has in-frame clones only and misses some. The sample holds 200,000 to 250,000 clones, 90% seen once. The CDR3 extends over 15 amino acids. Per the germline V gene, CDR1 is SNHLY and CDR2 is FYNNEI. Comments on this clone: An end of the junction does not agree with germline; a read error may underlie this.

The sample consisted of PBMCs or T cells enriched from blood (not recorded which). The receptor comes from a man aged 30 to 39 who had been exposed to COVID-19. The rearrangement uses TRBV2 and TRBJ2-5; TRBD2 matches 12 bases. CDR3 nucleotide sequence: TGTGCCAGCAGCGAAGGACTAGCGGGGCCTAAGACCCAGTACTTC. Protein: CASSEGLAGPKTQYF. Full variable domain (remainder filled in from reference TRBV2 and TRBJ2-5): EPEVTQTPSHQVTQMGQEVILRCVPISNHLYFYWYRQILGQKVEFLVSFYNNEISEKSEIFDDQFSVERPDGSNFTLKIRSTKLEDSAMYFCASSEGLAGPKTQYFGPGTRLLVL.